These 22 T cell receptor beta chains were sequenced from one sample in a study of cytomegalovirus exposure and HLA in healthy donors (dated by TCRdb to 2017 to 2019). Libraries were prepared through the immunoSEQ multiplex PCR assay. For the multiplex PCR, a mixture combining 60 forward primers for TCR Vbeta segments and 13 reverse primers for TCR Jbeta segments was used. TCRdb mirrors the immuneACCESS table, restricted to in-frame sequences. Some clones are absent from its copies; in checked studies, under half trace to an unresolved V gene, and the reason for the others is unknown. This sample comprises about 160,000 clones, roughly 77% of them detected only once. The leading ten clones occupy about 1.9% of the sample. Sequencing used PBMCs. The receptor source for this set is a woman aged 18-29 years in good health and CMV-seronegative.

The rearrangement links TRBV28 to TRBJ2-3, with 8 nucleotides matching TRBD1. This CDR3 is 15 amino acids long. Trimming removed 5 bases from V and 1 base from J; junction bases left unmatched: 5. Germline V gene data show CDR1 as MDHEN and CDR2 as SYDVKM. The CDR3 loop reads CASSTTGEGTDTQYF. In DNA form, the CDR3 reads TGTGCCAGCAGTACGACAGGGGAGGGCACAGATACGCAGTATTTT. The full variable domain, completed using reference TRBV28 and TRBJ2-3, is DVKVTQSSRYLVKRTGEKVFLECVQDMDHENMFWYRQDPGLGLRLIYFSYDVKMKEKGDIPEGYSVSREKKERFSLILESASTNQTSMYLCASSTTGEGTDTQYFGPGTRLTVL.

Note on this clone: At one of its ends the junction is not consistent with the germline gene, which may arise from a read error. The rearrangement uses TRBV7-7 and TRBJ1-1, with 10 bases that match TRBD1. Germline CDR1 and CDR2: SSHAT and FNYEAQ (reference sequence). This CDR3 is 15 amino acids long. In DNA, the CDR3 is TGTGCTAGCAGCCTATGGACAGGGGGGAACACTGAAGCTTTCTTT. It is translated as CASSLWTGGNTEAFF.

In the case of this clone: The germline gene is not matched at one end of the junction; a read error may be the cause. The V and J genes are TRBV7-9 and TRBJ2-1; the D gene is possibly TRBD2 (6 bases). CDR1 is SEHNR, CDR2 FQNEAQ, per germline (reference sequence). The CDR3 sequence is 16 residues long. This chain's CDR3 is CSSSEPSAGSYNEQFF. CDR3 nucleotide sequence: TGTTCCAGCAGCGAACCTAGCGCTGGCTCCTACAATGAGCAGTTCTTC. Using reference TRBV7-9 and TRBJ2-1 for the parts outside the CDR3, the full variable domain is DTGVSQNPRHKITKRGQNVTFRCDPISEHNRLYWYRQTLGQGPEFLTYFQNEAQLEKSRLLSDRFSAERPKGSFSTLEIQRTEQGDSAMYLCSSSEPSAGSYNEQFFGPGTRLTVL.

This clone was counted only a few times. The chain links TRBV6-5 to TRBJ2-7; D ambiguous. The germline V gene has CDR1 MNHEY and CDR2 SVGAGI. Trimming took 5 bases from V and 6 from J, leaving 17 bases between them. The CDR3 runs to 14 residues. CDR3 DNA sequence: TGTGCCAGCAGTCTTTCAACGACCCGCGGCGAGCAGTACTTC. Its protein is CASSLSTTRGEQYF.

As concerns this clone: Distinct nucleotide sequences in the sample also encode this CDR3. The chain combines TRBV18 with TRBJ2-7; 11 bases are a match to TRBD1. V lost 3 bases and J lost 3; bases outside the gene matches: 1. The CDR3 is made up of 14 amino acids. Germline V gene data show CDR1 as KGHSH and CDR2 as LQKENI. CDR3 sequence (DNA): TGTGCCAGCTCACCCGGGACAGGGGGCTACGAGCAGTACTTC. Translating gives CASSPGTGGYEQYF.

The chain links TRBV6-5 to TRBJ2-5, with D perhaps matching TRBD1 (5 bases). CDR1 is MNHEY, CDR2 SVGAGI, per germline. Deletions cut 7 bases from V and 4 bases from J, with 13 bases between. The CDR3 spans 13 residues. CDR3 residues: CASTPGNPETQYF. CDR3 DNA: TGTGCCAGCACGCCAGGGAATCCAGAGACCCAGTACTTC.

The chain carries TRBV25-1 and TRBJ1-1, with D perhaps matching TRBD1 (5 bases). Trimming stripped 6 bases from V and 6 bases from J, with 8 bases between. Germline-derived CDR1 and CDR2 are MGHDK and SYGVNS. The CDR3 contains 11 residues. CDR3 region: CASRSGPEAFF. The CDR3 DNA sequence: TGTGCCAGCAGGTCAGGGCCTGAAGCTTTCTTT. Looking up the rest from reference TRBV25-1 and TRBJ1-1 gives the full variable domain: EADIYQTPRYLVIGTGKKITLECSQTMGHDKMYWYQQDPGMELHLIHYSYGVNSTEKGDLSSESTVSRIRTEHFPLTLESARPSHTSQYLCASRSGPEAFFGQGTRLTVV.

In this sample, this clone turned up once. The V call is TRBV28, the J call TRBJ2-2, with a tentative D call TRBD2 (6 bases). V lost 3 bases to trimming and J lost 1 base, with 21 bases between them. From germline, CDR1 is MDHEN and CDR2 SYDVKM. The CDR3 is 19 amino acids. CDR3 sequence (DNA): TGTGCCAGCAGTTTCCGTCGGAGGGAAAGGCCAAAGAACACCGGGGAGCTGTTTTTT. Encoded protein: CASSFRRRERPKNTGELFF. Drawing the rest from reference TRBV28 and TRBJ2-2, the complete variable domain is DVKVTQSSRYLVKRTGEKVFLECVQDMDHENMFWYRQDPGLGLRLIYFSYDVKMKEKGDIPEGYSVSREKKERFSLILESASTNQTSMYLCASSFRRRERPKNTGELFFGEGSRLTVL.

The V and J genes are TRBV27 and TRBJ2-2; TRBD1 agrees at 12 bases. Germline V lookup: CDR1 MNHEY, CDR2 SMNVEV (reference sequence). The V gene end was trimmed by 5 bases and the J gene end by 6 bases; junction bases not matched to a gene: 4. The CDR3 runs to 15 residues. CDR3 in amino acids: CASSPGQGAAGELFF. CDR3 in DNA: TGTGCCAGCAGTCCGGGACAGGGGGCAGCCGGGGAGCTGTTTTTT.

The chain joins TRBV5-1 to TRBJ2-1, with a possible D match to TRBD2 (5 bases). CDR1 SGHRS and CDR2 YFSETQ come from the germline V gene. The CDR3 totals 12 residues. The V and J ends lost 0 bases and 13 bases respectively, with 11 bases between them. Here the CDR3 reads CASSLEVGRQFF. CDR3 nucleotide sequence: TGCGCCAGCAGCTTGGAGGTGGGGAGACAGTTCTTC. Complete variable domain (other parts from reference TRBV5-1 and TRBJ2-1): KAGVTQTPRYLIKTRGQQVTLSCSPISGHRSVSWYQQTPGQGLQFLFEYFSETQRNKGNFPGRFSGRQFSNSRSEMNVSTLELGDSALYLCASSLEVGRQFFGPGTRLTVL.

V is TRBV27 and J is TRBJ1-2; no firm D call. The V gene lost 4 bases and the J gene lost 8 bases, with 14 bases spanning the gap. The CDR3 runs to 13 residues. Germline CDR1 and CDR2: MNHEY and SMNVEV (reference sequence). The DNA for the CDR3 is TGTGCCAGCAGTTCCGGCCAGGCTTGGGGCTACACCTTC. The encoded protein is CASSSGQAWGYTF.

This clone appeared a single time. The rearrangement links TRBV18 to TRBJ2-5, with a tentative D call TRBD1 (5 bases). Germline V gene sequence: CDR1 KGHSH, CDR2 LQKENI. V shed 3 bases and J shed 2 bases, with 13 bases lying between them. The CDR3 has 15 amino acids. CDR3 sequence: CASSPIQGEQETQYF. CDR3 bases: TGTGCCAGCTCACCTATCCAGGGCGAACAAGAGACCCAGTACTTC. The full variable domain, its missing parts supplied by reference TRBV18 and TRBJ2-5, is NAGVMQNPRHLVRRRGQEARLRCSPMKGHSHVYWYRQLPEEGLKFMVYLQKENIIDESGMPKERFSAEFPKEGPSILRIQQVVRGDSAAYFCASSPIQGEQETQYFGPGTRLLVL.

V gene TRBV7-8 combines with J gene TRBJ2-1; tentative D call: TRBD2 (7 bases). Germline loops: CDR1 SGHVS, CDR2 FQNEAQ. The CDR3 extends over 18 amino acids. The V gene lost 1 base and the J gene lost 6 bases, with 22 bases spanning the gap. Here the CDR3 reads CASSLVPDGGGLVNEQFF. The CDR3 nucleotides read TGTGCCAGCAGCTTAGTCCCCGATGGGGGGGGGCTGGTCAATGAGCAGTTCTTC.

For the CDR3, the DNA is TGCGCCAGCAGCTCAGGCCAGATGAACACTGAAGCTTTCTTT. It translates to CASSSGQMNTEAFF. V and J are TRBV4-1 and TRBJ1-1; the D is unclear. This CDR3 region has 14 residues. Germline V lookup: CDR1 MGHRA, CDR2 YSYEKL. V was pared by 5 bases and J by 0 bases, with 10 bases between.

The chain has TRBV19 and TRBJ2-5; 7 nucleotides agree with TRBD1. The CDR3 is 15 amino acids. Germline-derived CDR1 and CDR2 are LNHDA and SQIVND (reference sequence). The ends lost 4 bases at V and 4 bases at J; junction bases unmatched: 9. In nucleotides, the CDR3 is TGTGCCAGTAGTAAGACAGGGATTCGAGGAGAGACCCAGTACTTC. Encoded protein: CASSKTGIRGETQYF.

CDR3 amino acids: CASSLPSGQGQNSPLHF. CDR3 nucleotides: TGTGCCAGCAGTTTACCCTCCGGACAGGGACAAAATTCACCCCTCCACTTT. The chain uses TRBV28 and TRBJ1-6; TRBD1 matches at 8 bases. CDR3 size: 17 residues. Germline CDR1 reads MDHEN; CDR2 reads SYDVKM. The V gene end was trimmed by 2 bases and the J gene end by 7 bases; junction bases not matched to a gene: 10.

The chain recombines TRBV4-1 with TRBJ1-2; D remains unclear. The CDR3 is 15 amino acids. The germline CDR1 and CDR2 sequences are MGHRA and YSYEKL. Trimming cost V 1 base and J 1 base, with 10 bases left between them. As DNA, the CDR3 is TGCGCCAGCAGCCAAGTGGAGAATGATAACTATGGCTACACCTTC. Translated, it gives CASSQVENDNYGYTF.

V gene TRBV5-4 combines with J gene TRBJ1-4, with 8 nucleotides matching TRBD1. Looked up from germline, CDR1 is SGHNT and CDR2 is YYREEE (reference sequence). This CDR3 spans 16 amino acids. Losses at the gene ends were 1 base for V and 5 bases for J; bases not matched to a gene: 7. The CDR3 sequence: CASSLRGQGLNEKLFF. The DNA of the CDR3 is TGTGCCAGCAGCTTGCGAGGACAGGGATTAAATGAAAAACTGTTTTTT.

The chain uses TRBV4-1 and TRBJ1-1; 8 bases match TRBD1. There are 16 residues in the CDR3. The germline V gene has CDR1 MGHRA and CDR2 YSYEKL. V was pared by 5 bases and J by 2 bases, with 10 bases of the junction left unmatched. The CDR3 DNA is TGCGCCAGCAGCTCACGGACAGGGACCACTAACACTGAAGCTTTCTTT. Translated, it gives CASSSRTGTTNTEAFF.

With regard to this clone: Relative to the germline gene, one junction end is altered; a read error may explain this. The V gene is TRBV19, the J gene TRBJ1-3; D remains unclear. CDR1 is LNHDA, CDR2 SQIVND, per germline (reference sequence). The CDR3 runs to 14 residues. This CDR3 reads CASSPGGFGNAIYF. The DNA of the CDR3 is TGTGCCAGTAGTCCCGGAGGGTTTGGAAACGCCATATATTTT.

The chain is built from TRBV15 and TRBJ2-7, with a possible D match to TRBD2 (5 bases). The CDR3 is made up of 14 amino acids. Germline V gives CDR1 LNHNV, CDR2 YYDKDF (reference sequence). Trimming removed 2 bases from V and 7 bases from J, with 15 bases in between. The CDR3 DNA reads as TGTGCCACCAGCAGATACCTGTCGGAGGTTGAGCAGTACTTC. Translating gives CATSRYLSEVEQYF.

The rearrangement links TRBV27 to TRBJ2-1; D remains unclear. V lost 0 bases and J 0 bases, leaving 9 bases between the germline ends. There are 16 residues in the CDR3. CDR1 and CDR2 (germline): MNHEY, SMNVEV (reference sequence). The CDR3 DNA is TGTGCCAGCAGTTTATCAGCCGAGGACTCCTACAATGAGCAGTTCTTC. As protein: CASSLSAEDSYNEQFF.